The 14 T cell receptor beta chains below all came from one sample that was sequenced in a study of control samples from healthy donors and cancer patients. Clones were read by immunoSEQ multiplex PCR, and TCRdb kept only the in-frame ones, dropping some. The sample yields some 180,000 clones, of which the top ten take up approximately 2.2%. The specimen sequenced was blood. The receptors here all came from a woman in her 30s in good health.

The rearrangement uses TRBV27 and TRBJ2-7, with 9 bases lining up with TRBD2. The CDR3 runs to 14 residues. CDR1 is MNHEY and CDR2 is SMNVEV in the germline V gene (reference sequence). V lost 8 bases, J lost 2 bases, and 7 bases stayed unmatched. This CDR3 reads CASSLAGETYEQYF. The CDR3 DNA reads as TGTGCCAGCTCTTTAGCGGGGGAGACCTACGAGCAGTACTTC.

V gene TRBV13 combines with J gene TRBJ2-3, with 8 bases lining up with TRBD2. Per the germline V gene, CDR1 is PRHDT and CDR2 is FYEKMQ (reference sequence). The CDR3 extends over 16 amino acids. The V gene end was trimmed by 6 bases and the J gene end by 8 bases; junction bases not matched to a gene: 16. The DNA for the CDR3 is TGTGCCAGCAGAGACAGCTCGAGCGGGGGAAGAGGTACGCAGTATTTT. This encodes CASRDSSSGGRGTQYF.

The chain carries TRBV11-2 and TRBJ2-2; 9 bases agree with TRBD1. Germline assignment: CDR1 SGHAT and CDR2 FQNNGV. This CDR3 is 17 amino acids long. V was clipped by 1 base and J by 1 base; unmatched bases: 4. CDR3 protein: CASSLVGTGMNTGELFF. For the CDR3, the DNA is TGTGCCAGCAGCTTAGTTGGGACAGGGATGAACACCGGGGAGCTGTTTTTT.

This chain joins TRBV6-1 and TRBJ2-7, with D perhaps matching TRBD2 (6 bases). The germline V and J ends were trimmed by 2 bases and 7 bases, with 18 bases remaining between them. CDR1 and CDR2 from the germline V gene are MNHNS and SASEGT. CDR3 length equals 15 residues. CDR3 DNA sequence: TGTGCCAGCAGTGAACGGAGGGTCCAACCGGGGGAGCAGTACTTC. Residues: CASSERRVQPGEQYF.

In nucleotides, the CDR3 is TGTGCCAGCAGCCCCCATAGCGGAAGGCAGAACACCGGGGAGCTGTTTTTT. Encoded protein: CASSPHSGRQNTGELFF. The chain has TRBV25-1 and TRBJ2-2, with a tentative D call TRBD2 (6 bases). The CDR3 is 17 amino acids. CDR1 is MGHDK, CDR2 SYGVNS, per germline. The ends were cut back, 6 bases at V and 1 base at J, with 18 bases in the middle.

The chain has TRBV6-6 and TRBJ1-1; D gene uncertain. Trimming left V 7 bases short and J 4 bases short, with 13 bases between. Per the germline V gene, CDR1 is MNHNY and CDR2 is SVGAGI (reference sequence). The CDR3 runs to 13 residues. CDR3 protein: CASTQGFGTEAFF. The CDR3 DNA sequence: TGTGCCAGCACCCAAGGGTTTGGCACTGAAGCTTTCTTT.

J is TRBJ2-7 and V is TRBV9; D may be TRBD2 (6 bases). CDR1 and CDR2 (germline): SGDLS, YYNGEE. Deletions cut 2 bases from V and 3 bases from J, with 15 bases between. The length of the CDR3 is 15 residues. CDR3 nucleotide sequence: TGTGCCAGCAGCGTGGGACTCGGAGGGAGCTACGAGCAGTACTTC. This sequence encodes CASSVGLGGSYEQYF.

DNA for the CDR3: TGTGCCAGCAGCGTAGAGGGTCTTAACACCGGGGAGCTGTTTTTT. This sequence encodes CASSVEGLNTGELFF. The chain joins TRBV9 to TRBJ2-2; no clear D gene. Deletions cut 0 bases from V and 2 bases from J, with 8 bases between. The CDR3 spans 15 residues. Germline lookup yields CDR1 SGDLS and CDR2 YYNGEE.

The CDR3, as DNA: TGTGCCAGCAGTAAGACAGCGAACACTGAAGCTTTCTTT. This codes for CASSKTANTEAFF. V and J are TRBV28 and TRBJ1-1, with a weak D call TRBD1 (5 bases). CDR1 is MDHEN and CDR2 is SYDVKM in the germline V gene. The CDR3 has 13 amino acids. Trimming removed 5 bases from V and 1 base from J, with 8 bases in between. Using reference TRBV28 and TRBJ1-1 for the parts outside the CDR3, the full variable domain is DVKVTQSSRYLVKRTGEKVFLECVQDMDHENMFWYRQDPGLGLRLIYFSYDVKMKEKGDIPEGYSVSREKKERFSLILESASTNQTSMYLCASSKTANTEAFFGQGTRLTVV.

This chain links TRBV6-5 with TRBJ2-5; the match to TRBD1 covers 7 bases. In germline, CDR1 is MNHEY, CDR2 SVGAGI. The ends lost 6 bases at V and 2 bases at J; junction bases unmatched: 3. The CDR3 length is 13 residues. The CDR3 loop is CASRGTVQETQYF. The DNA for the CDR3 is TGTGCCAGCAGAGGGACAGTGCAAGAGACCCAGTACTTC.

Regarding this clone: In the same sample, other DNA sequences code for this CDR3. The genes are TRBV7-2 and TRBJ2-7; 11 nucleotides line up with TRBD1. The V and J ends lost 0 bases and 3 bases, in that order; junction bases with no gene match: 1. This CDR3 is built from 15 residues. Germline CDR1 SGHTA, CDR2 FQGNSA. CDR3 protein: CASSLAGTGGYEQYF. CDR3 DNA sequence: TGTGCCAGCAGCTTAGCCGGGACAGGGGGCTACGAGCAGTACTTC.

This sequence joins TRBV4-3 and TRBJ1-2, with a tentative D call TRBD1 (5 bases). Germline CDR1 and CDR2: LGHNA and YSLEER. The length of the CDR3 is 16 residues. V lost 0 bases, J lost 4 bases, and 15 bases lay in between. The CDR3 sequence: CASSQDPGREGYGYTF. Written as DNA, the CDR3 is TGCGCCAGCAGCCAAGATCCAGGCAGGGAAGGCTATGGCTACACCTTC.

The chain is built from TRBV28 and TRBJ1-5; D might be TRBD1 (5 bases). Per germline, CDR1 MDHEN and CDR2 SYDVKM. Between the trimmed V and J ends, which lost 8 bases and 5 bases, there was a span of 28 bases. The CDR3 runs 18 residues. The CDR3 sequence is CASASGGMKIRRYQPQHF. As DNA, the CDR3 is TGTGCCAGCGCCTCCGGGGGAATGAAAATCAGGAGGTATCAGCCCCAGCATTTT.

This chain links TRBV2 with TRBJ1-5; unclear D gene. The CDR3 contains 15 residues. From germline, CDR1 is SNHLY and CDR2 FYNNEI. The V gene lost 7 bases and the J gene lost 0 bases, with 13 bases spanning the gap. The CDR3, as DNA: TGTGCCAGCAAGGGTTCGGCAACTAGCAATCAGCCCCAGCATTTT. Translating gives CASKGSATSNQPQHF.